Given below is one T cell receptor beta chain in context. What it binds is not known. Relative to the germline gene, one junction end is altered; a read error may explain this. This record belongs to a study of molecular identifiers for immune sequencing clone quantification. The wider study: Within a replicate experiment, RNA obtained from either about 21,000 or 97,000 naive CD8 cells was divided into five aliquots, and four of those aliquots were then sequenced.

Naive CD8 T cell sorting was performed on the CD8+CD4-CCR7+CD45RA+ phenotype. TCRdb redid the calling of the PCR reads with MiXCR, one entry per CDR3 protein. The sample includes fewer than 350,000 distinct CDR3 sequences, 20% to 25% of them seen just once. Overall study findings and caveats: Clones with over 20 RNA copies captured over 99% of effector molecules but under 1% of naive ones.

Material: naive CD8+ T cells from blood, with Jurkat cell RNA spiked in. Subset defined: FACS-sorted CD8+CD4-CCR7+CD45RA+ naive T cells. The TCR originated in a human donor in good health. Some libraries in this study had Jurkat cell RNA spiked in.

The CDR3 bases are TGTGCCAGCAGAGAAGGGACCCACCCGAGCACCGGGGAGCTGTTTTTT. Encoded protein: CASREGTHPSTGELFF. The chain uses TRBV2 and TRBJ2-2; D is possibly TRBD1 or TRBD2 (5 bases each). CDR3 length equals 16 residues. CDR1 is SNHLY and CDR2 is FYNNEI in the germline V gene.